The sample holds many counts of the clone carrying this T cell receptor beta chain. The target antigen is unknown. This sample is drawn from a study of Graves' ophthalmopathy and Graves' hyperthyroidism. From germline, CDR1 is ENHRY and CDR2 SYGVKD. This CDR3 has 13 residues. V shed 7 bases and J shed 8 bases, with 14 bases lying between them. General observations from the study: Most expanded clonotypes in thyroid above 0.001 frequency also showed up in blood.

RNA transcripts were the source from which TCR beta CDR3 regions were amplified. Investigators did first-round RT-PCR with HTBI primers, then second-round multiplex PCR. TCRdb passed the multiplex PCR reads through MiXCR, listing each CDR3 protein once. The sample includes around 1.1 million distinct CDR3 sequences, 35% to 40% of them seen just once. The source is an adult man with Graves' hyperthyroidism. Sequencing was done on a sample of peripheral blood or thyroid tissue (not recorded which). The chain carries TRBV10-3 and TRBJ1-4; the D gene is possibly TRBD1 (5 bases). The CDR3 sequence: CAITSGRGEKLFF. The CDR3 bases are TGTGCCATCACATCCGGACGGGGCGAAAAACTGTTTTTT.